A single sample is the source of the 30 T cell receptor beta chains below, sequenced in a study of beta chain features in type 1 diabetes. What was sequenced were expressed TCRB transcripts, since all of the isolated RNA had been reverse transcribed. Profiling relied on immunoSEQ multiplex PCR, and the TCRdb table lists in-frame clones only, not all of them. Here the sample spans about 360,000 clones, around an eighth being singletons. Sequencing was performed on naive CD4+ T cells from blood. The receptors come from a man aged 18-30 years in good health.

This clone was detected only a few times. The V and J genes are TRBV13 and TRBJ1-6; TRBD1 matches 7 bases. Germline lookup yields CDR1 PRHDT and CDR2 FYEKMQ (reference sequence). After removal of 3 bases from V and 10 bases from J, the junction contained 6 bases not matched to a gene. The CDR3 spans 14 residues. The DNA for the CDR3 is TGTGCCAGCAGCTTCCGACAGGGTGGATCACCCCTCCACTTT. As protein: CASSFRQGGSPLHF. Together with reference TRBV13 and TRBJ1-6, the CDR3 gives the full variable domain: AAGVIQSPRHLIKEKRETATLKCYPIPRHDTVYWYQQGPGQDPQFLISFYEKMQSDKGSIPDRFSAQQFSDYHSELNMSSLELGDSALYFCASSFRQGGSPLHFGNGTRLTVT.

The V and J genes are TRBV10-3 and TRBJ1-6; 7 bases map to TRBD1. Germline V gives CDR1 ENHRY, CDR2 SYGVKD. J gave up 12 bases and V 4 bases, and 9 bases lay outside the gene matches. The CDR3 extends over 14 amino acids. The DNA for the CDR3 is TGTGCCATCAGTGGAAGACAAGGGGGCGAACCCCTCCACTTT. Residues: CAISGRQGGEPLHF.

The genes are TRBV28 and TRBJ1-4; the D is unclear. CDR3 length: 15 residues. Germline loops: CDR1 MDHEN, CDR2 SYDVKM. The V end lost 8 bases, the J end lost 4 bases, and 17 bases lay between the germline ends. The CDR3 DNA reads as TGTGCCAGCGTCTCGTCAGGCAGGCTTAATGAAAAACTGTTTTTT. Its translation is CASVSSGRLNEKLFF.

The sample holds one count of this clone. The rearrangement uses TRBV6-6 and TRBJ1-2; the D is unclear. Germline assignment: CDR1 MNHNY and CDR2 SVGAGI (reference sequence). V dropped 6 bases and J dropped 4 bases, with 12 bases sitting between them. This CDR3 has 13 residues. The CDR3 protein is CASRYSFLYGYTF. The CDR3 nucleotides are TGTGCCAGCAGATACAGCTTCCTCTATGGCTACACCTTC.

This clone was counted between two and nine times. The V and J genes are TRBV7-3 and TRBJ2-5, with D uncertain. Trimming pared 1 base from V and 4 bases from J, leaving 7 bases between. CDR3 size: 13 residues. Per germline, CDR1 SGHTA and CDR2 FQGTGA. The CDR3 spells CASSLRERETQYF. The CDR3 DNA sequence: TGTGCCAGCAGCTTAAGAGAGAGAGAGACCCAGTACTTC.

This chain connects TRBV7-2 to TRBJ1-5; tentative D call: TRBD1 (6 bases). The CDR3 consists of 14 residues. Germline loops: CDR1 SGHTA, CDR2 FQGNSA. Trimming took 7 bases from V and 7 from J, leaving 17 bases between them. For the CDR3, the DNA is TGTGCCAGCACCGAGGAGGGGGGGGACCAGCCCCAGCATTTT. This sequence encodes CASTEEGGDQPQHF.

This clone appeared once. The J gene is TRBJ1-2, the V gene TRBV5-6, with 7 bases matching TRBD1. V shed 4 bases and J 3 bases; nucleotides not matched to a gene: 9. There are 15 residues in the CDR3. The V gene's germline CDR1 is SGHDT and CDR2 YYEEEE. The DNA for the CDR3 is TGTGCCAGCAGCGGAGGTACAGGGGAGGACTATGGCTACACCTTC. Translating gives CASSGGTGEDYGYTF.

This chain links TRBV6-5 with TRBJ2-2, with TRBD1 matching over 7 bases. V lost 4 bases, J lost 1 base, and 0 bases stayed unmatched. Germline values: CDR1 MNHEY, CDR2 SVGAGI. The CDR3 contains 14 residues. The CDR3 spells CASSWDRNTGELFF. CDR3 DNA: TGTGCCAGCAGTTGGGACAGGAACACCGGGGAGCTGTTTTTT.

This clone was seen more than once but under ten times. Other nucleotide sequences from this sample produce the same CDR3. This CDR3 reads CASSSGQGNTEAFF. The CDR3 region has the DNA TGTGCCAGCAGCTCGGGACAGGGGAACACTGAAGCTTTCTTT. The V and J genes are TRBV7-3 and TRBJ1-1; 9 nucleotides align to TRBD1. Germline lookup yields CDR1 SGHTA and CDR2 FQGTGA. With V trimmed by 4 bases and J by 1 base, 1 base remained unmatched. The CDR3 length is 14 residues.

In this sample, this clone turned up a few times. The CDR3 sequence: CASSLRQGLSMVAFF. CDR3 DNA: TGTGCCAGCAGCCTCCGCCAGGGTCTCTCTATGGTGGCTTTCTTT. V usage is TRBV7-2 and J usage is TRBJ1-1; D possibly corresponds to TRBD1 (5 bases). The CDR3 spans 15 residues. Germline V lookup: CDR1 SGHTA, CDR2 FQGNSA. Between the trimmed V and J ends, which lost 5 bases and 11 bases, there was a span of 24 bases. The whole variable domain, filled in from reference TRBV7-2 and TRBJ1-1, reads GAGVSQSPSNKVTEKGKDVELRCDPISGHTALYWYRQSLGQGLEFLIYFQGNSAPDKSGLPSDRFSAERTGGSVSTLTIQRTQQEDSAVYLCASSLRQGLSMVAFFGQGTRLTVV.

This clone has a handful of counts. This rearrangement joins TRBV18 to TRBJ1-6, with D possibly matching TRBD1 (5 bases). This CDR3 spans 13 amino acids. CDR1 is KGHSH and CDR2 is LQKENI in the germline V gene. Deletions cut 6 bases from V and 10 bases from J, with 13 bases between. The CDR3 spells CASSGGGNSPLHF. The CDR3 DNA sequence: TGTGCCAGCTCCGGGGGTGGAAACTCACCCCTCCACTTT.

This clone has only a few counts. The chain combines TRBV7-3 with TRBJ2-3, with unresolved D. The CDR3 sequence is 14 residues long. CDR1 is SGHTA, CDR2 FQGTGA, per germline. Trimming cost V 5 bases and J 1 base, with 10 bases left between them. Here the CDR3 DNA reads TGTGCCAGCAGCCCGAACCGGGGCACAGATACGCAGTATTTT. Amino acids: CASSPNRGTDTQYF.

In nucleotides, the CDR3 is TGCAGCGTTGAGGCACAGAACACTGAAGCTTTCTTT. Amino acids: CSVEAQNTEAFF. This chain joins TRBV29-1 and TRBJ1-1; D is ambiguous. Per germline, CDR1 SQVTM and CDR2 ANQGSEA. The CDR3 totals 12 residues. Trimming took off 3 bases at V and 1 base at J, with 6 bases between the two ends.

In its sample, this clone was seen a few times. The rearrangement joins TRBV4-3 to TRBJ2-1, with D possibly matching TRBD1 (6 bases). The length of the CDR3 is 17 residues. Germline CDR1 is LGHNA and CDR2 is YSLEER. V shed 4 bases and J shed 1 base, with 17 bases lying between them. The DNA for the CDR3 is TGCGCCAGCAGCCCCACACTAGGGACACCTTCCTACAATGAGCAGTTCTTC. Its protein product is CASSPTLGTPSYNEQFF.

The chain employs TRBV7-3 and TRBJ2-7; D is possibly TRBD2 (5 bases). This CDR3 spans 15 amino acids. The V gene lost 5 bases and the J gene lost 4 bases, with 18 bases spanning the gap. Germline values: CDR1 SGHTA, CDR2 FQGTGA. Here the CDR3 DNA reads TGTGCCAGCAGCCTGGATCAAGGGTCGGGATACGAGCAGTACTTC. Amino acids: CASSLDQGSGYEQYF. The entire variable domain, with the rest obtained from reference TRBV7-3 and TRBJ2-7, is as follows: GAGVSQTPSNKVTEKGKYVELRCDPISGHTALYWYRQSLGQGPEFLIYFQGTGAADDSGLPNDRFFAVRPEGSVSTLKIQRTERGDSAVYLCASSLDQGSGYEQYFGPGTRLTVT.

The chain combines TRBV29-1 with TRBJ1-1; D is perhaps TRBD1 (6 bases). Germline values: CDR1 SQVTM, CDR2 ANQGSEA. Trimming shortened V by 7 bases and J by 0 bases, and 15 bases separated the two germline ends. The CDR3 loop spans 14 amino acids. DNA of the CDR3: TGCAGCGCAAGAGCCGGGACACTGAACACTGAAGCTTTCTTT. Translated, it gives CSARAGTLNTEAFF.

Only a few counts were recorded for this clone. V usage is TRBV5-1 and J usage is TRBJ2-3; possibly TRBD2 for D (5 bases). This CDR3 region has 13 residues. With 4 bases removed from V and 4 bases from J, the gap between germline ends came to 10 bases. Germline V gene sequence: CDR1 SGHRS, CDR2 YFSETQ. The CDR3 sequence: CASSVGSADTQYF. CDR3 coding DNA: TGCGCCAGCAGCGTGGGTAGCGCAGATACGCAGTATTTT.

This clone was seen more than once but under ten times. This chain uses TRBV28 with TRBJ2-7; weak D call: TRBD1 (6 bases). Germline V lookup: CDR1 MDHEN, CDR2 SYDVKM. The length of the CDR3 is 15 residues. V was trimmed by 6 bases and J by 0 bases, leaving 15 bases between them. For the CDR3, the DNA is TGTGCCAGCAGGACGCCAGACAGGCCCTCCTACGAGCAGTACTTC. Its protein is CASRTPDRPSYEQYF.

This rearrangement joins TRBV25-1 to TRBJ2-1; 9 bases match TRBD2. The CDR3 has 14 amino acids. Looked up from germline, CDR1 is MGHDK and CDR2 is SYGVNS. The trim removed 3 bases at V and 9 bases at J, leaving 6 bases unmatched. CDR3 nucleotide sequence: TGTGCCAGCAGTGAGCGGGGGGGGAGGGGTGAGCAGTTCTTC. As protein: CASSERGGRGEQFF.

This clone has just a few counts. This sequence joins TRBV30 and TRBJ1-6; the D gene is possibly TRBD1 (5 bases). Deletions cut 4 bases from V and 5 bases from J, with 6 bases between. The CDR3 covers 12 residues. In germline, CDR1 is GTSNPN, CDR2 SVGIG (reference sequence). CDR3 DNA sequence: TGTGCCTGGACCAGGGATAATTCACCCCTCCACTTT. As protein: CAWTRDNSPLHF. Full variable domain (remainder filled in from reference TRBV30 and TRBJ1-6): SQTIHQWPATLVQPVGSPLSLECTVEGTSNPNLYWYRQAAGRGLQLLFYSVGIGQISSEVPQNLSASRPQDRQFILSSKKLLLSDSGFYLCAWTRDNSPLHFGNGTRLTVT.

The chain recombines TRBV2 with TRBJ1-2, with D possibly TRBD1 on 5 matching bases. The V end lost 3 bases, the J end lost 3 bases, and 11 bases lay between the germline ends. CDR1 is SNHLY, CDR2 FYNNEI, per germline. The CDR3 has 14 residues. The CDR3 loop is CASSEAGWDYGYTF. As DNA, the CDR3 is TGTGCCAGCAGTGAGGCAGGGTGGGACTATGGCTACACCTTC.

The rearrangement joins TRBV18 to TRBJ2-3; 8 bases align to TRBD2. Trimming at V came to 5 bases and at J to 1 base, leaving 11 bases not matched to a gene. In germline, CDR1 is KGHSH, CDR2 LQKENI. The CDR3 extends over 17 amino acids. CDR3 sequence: CASSSGSTSSGTDTQYF. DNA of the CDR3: TGTGCCAGCTCAAGCGGGAGTACGTCTTCTGGCACAGATACGCAGTATTTT.

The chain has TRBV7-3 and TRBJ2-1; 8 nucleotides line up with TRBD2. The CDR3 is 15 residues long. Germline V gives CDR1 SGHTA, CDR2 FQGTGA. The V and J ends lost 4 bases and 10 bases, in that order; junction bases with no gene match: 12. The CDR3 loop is CASSSAHGGVSEQFF. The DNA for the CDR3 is TGTGCCAGCAGCTCGGCCCACGGGGGGGTGTCCGAGCAGTTCTTC.

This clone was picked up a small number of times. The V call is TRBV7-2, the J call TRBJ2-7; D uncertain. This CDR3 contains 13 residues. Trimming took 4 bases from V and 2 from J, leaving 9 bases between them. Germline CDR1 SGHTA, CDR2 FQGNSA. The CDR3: CASSSPQTYEQYF. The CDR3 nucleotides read TGTGCCAGCAGCTCGCCGCAGACCTACGAGCAGTACTTC. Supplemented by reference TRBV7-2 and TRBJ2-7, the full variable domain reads GAGVSQSPSNKVTEKGKDVELRCDPISGHTALYWYRQSLGQGLEFLIYFQGNSAPDKSGLPSDRFSAERTGGSVSTLTIQRTQQEDSAVYLCASSSPQTYEQYFGPGTRLTVT.

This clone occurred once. DNA of the CDR3: TGTGCCAGCAGCTTAAAACTCACTAGCGGGAGTTACAATGAGCAGTTCTTC. Its translation: CASSLKLTSGSYNEQFF. V is TRBV7-3 and J is TRBJ2-1; 11 nucleotides align to TRBD2. This CDR3 has 17 amino acids. Trimming cost V 1 base and J 4 bases; bases outside gene matches: 6. Germline CDR1 SGHTA, CDR2 FQGTGA.

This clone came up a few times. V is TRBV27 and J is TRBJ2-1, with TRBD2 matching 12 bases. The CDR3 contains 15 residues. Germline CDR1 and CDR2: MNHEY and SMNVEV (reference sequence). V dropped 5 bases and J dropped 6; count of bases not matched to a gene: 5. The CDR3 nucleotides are TGTGCCAGCAGTCATGGACTAGCGGGGTCCAATGAGCAGTTCTTC. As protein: CASSHGLAGSNEQFF.

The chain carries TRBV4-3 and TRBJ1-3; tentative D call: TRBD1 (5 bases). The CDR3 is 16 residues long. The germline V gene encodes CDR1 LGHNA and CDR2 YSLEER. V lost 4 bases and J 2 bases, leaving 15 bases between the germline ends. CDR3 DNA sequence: TGCGCCAGCAGCCTCATCCAGGGTTCTACTGGAAACACCATATATTTT. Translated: CASSLIQGSTGNTIYF.

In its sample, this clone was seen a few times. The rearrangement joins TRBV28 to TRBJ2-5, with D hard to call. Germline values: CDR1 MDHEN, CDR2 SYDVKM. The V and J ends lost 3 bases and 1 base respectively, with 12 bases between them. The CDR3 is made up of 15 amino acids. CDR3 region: CASSFWSNLQETQYF. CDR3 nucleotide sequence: TGTGCCAGCAGTTTCTGGAGTAACCTCCAAGAGACCCAGTACTTC. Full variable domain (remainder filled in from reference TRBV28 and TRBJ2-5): DVKVTQSSRYLVKRTGEKVFLECVQDMDHENMFWYRQDPGLGLRLIYFSYDVKMKEKGDIPEGYSVSREKKERFSLILESASTNQTSMYLCASSFWSNLQETQYFGPGTRLLVL.

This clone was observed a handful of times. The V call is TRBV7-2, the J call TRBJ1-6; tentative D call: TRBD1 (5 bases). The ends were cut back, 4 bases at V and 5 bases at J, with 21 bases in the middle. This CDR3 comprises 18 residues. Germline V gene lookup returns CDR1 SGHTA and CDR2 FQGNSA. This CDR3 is CASSSRTGGLGNNSPLHF. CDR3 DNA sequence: TGTGCCAGCAGCTCCCGGACCGGGGGGTTGGGGAATAATTCACCCCTCCACTTT.

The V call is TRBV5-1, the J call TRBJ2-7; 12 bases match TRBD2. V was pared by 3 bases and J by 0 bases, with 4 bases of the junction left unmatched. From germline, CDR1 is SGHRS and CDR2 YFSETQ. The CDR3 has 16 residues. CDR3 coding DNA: TGCGCCAGCAGCTACCCGACTAGCGGGAGCTCCTACGAGCAGTACTTC. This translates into CASSYPTSGSSYEQYF.